The next 30 T cell receptor beta chains were all read from a single sample in a study of blood T cell repertoires in COVID-19. Some clones are missing from TCRdb's copy, which holds only in-frame ones; the method was immunoSEQ multiplex PCR. The sample has about 220,000 clones; around 83% are singletons. The source material was peripheral blood. Receptors were obtained from a man aged 45-65 years who had recovered from COVID-19.

This sequence joins TRBV5-4 and TRBJ2-1; 7 bases are shared with TRBD1. After removal of 5 bases from V and 5 bases from J, the junction contained 10 bases not matched to a gene. The CDR3 is 15 residues long. Germline CDR1 is SGHNT and CDR2 is YYREEE (reference sequence). The CDR3 nucleotides read TGTGCCAGCAGTTTCCCGGGACAGAGAGACAATGAGCAGTTCTTC. Translating gives CASSFPGQRDNEQFF.

The chain uses TRBV24-1 and TRBJ2-5, with a weak D call TRBD1 (6 bases). V lost 1 base and J 4 bases, leaving 12 bases between the germline ends. Germline CDR1 KGHDR, CDR2 SFDVKD. The CDR3 length is 15 residues. CDR3 sequence: CATSDLTRGTETQYF. For the CDR3, the DNA is TGTGCCACCAGTGATTTAACCAGGGGTACAGAGACCCAGTACTTC.

The J gene is TRBJ1-6, the V gene TRBV28; tentative D call: TRBD1 (5 bases). Germline lookup yields CDR1 MDHEN and CDR2 SYDVKM. The CDR3 sequence is 13 residues long. Trimming removed 3 bases at V and 10 bases at J, with 10 bases between. Here the CDR3 reads CASSLEGWSPLHF. CDR3 bases: TGTGCCAGCAGTTTGGAGGGGTGGTCACCCCTCCACTTT.

The J gene is TRBJ2-1, the V gene TRBV30; no definite D call. V was shortened by 0 bases and J by 12 bases, with 15 bases between the two germline ends. CDR1 and CDR2 from the germline V gene are GTSNPN and SVGIG (reference sequence). The CDR3 is 13 residues long. CDR3 in amino acids: CAWSVLTPQRQFF. CDR3 nucleotides: TGTGCCTGGAGTGTACTCACCCCCCAACGGCAGTTCTTC.

The chain combines TRBV11-2 with TRBJ2-5; possible D gene TRBD1, 5 bases. The V end was cut by 3 bases, the J end by 4 bases, with 9 bases between. The CDR3 covers 13 residues. The germline V gene encodes CDR1 SGHAT and CDR2 FQNNGV. Here the CDR3 DNA reads TGTGCCAGCAGCTTGAGCAGGGTAGAGACCCAGTACTTC. It is translated as CASSLSRVETQYF.

A note on this clone: Other DNA sequences in this specimen translate into the identical CDR3. The chain combines TRBV25-1 with TRBJ1-1; 10 bases are shared with TRBD1. V lost 9 bases to trimming and J lost 1 base; unmatched junction nucleotides: 5. CDR3 length: 14 residues. From germline, CDR1 is MGHDK and CDR2 SYGVNS. CDR3: CASTRDRGNTEAFF. DNA of the CDR3: TGTGCCAGTACCCGGGACAGGGGGAACACTGAAGCTTTCTTT. Using reference TRBV25-1 and TRBJ1-1 for the parts outside the CDR3, the full variable domain is EADIYQTPRYLVIGTGKKITLECSQTMGHDKMYWYQQDPGMELHLIHYSYGVNSTEKGDLSSESTVSRIRTEHFPLTLESARPSHTSQYLCASTRDRGNTEAFFGQGTRLTVV.

This rearrangement joins TRBV5-1 to TRBJ1-2; TRBD1 aligns across 7 bases. Germline V gives CDR1 SGHRS, CDR2 YFSETQ. Unmatched junction bases numbered 4, after V lost 1 base and J lost 4 bases. This CDR3 contains 14 residues. The CDR3 bases are TGCGCCAGCAGCTTGACAGGGGAAGGCTATGGCTACACCTTC. This sequence encodes CASSLTGEGYGYTF.

The rearrangement links TRBV6-4 to TRBJ2-2; possible D gene TRBD2, 6 bases. The CDR3 has 15 residues. Trimming left V 5 bases short and J 1 base short, with 11 bases between. Germline V gene lookup returns CDR1 MRHNA and CDR2 SNTAGT. The CDR3 nucleotides read TGTGCCAGCAGTTCGTCAGCGGGGAACACCGGGGAGCTGTTTTTT. Protein sequence: CASSSSAGNTGELFF.

This clone was counted only a few times. The V and J genes are TRBV7-7 and TRBJ1-4, with TRBD1 matching over 9 bases. Trimming took 4 bases from V and 5 from J; bases not matched to a gene: 14. The CDR3 covers 18 residues. The germline V gene has CDR1 SSHAT and CDR2 FNYEAQ (reference sequence). The chain's CDR3 is CASSSGQGRKRFNEKLFF. In nucleotides, the CDR3 is TGTGCCAGCAGCTCGGGACAGGGAAGGAAAAGGTTCAATGAAAAACTGTTTTTT.

V gene TRBV24-1 combines with J gene TRBJ1-5, with D hard to call. Germline CDR1 and CDR2: KGHDR and SFDVKD. The CDR3 is 16 residues long. V lost 2 bases and J lost 3, with 13 bases in between. The CDR3 DNA reads as TGTGCCACCAGTGATTCATCCCACAGCCCCAATCAGCCCCAGCATTTT. It codes for CATSDSSHSPNQPQHF.

This sequence joins TRBV7-8 and TRBJ1-4; no definite D call. V dropped 5 bases and J dropped 4 bases, with 11 bases sitting between them. CDR3 length: 14 residues. The germline CDR1 and CDR2 sequences are SGHVS and FQNEAQ. The CDR3 is CASSNDRVNEKLFF. The CDR3 nucleotides read TGTGCCAGCAGCAACGATCGAGTTAATGAAAAACTGTTTTTT. Full variable domain (rest looked up from reference TRBV7-8 and TRBJ1-4): GAGVSQSPRYKVAKRGQDVALRCDPISGHVSLFWYQQALGQGPEFLTYFQNEAQLDKSGLPSDRFFAERPEGSVSTLKIQRTQQEDSAVYLCASSNDRVNEKLFFGSGTQLSVL.

This clone was observed a few times. The chain couples TRBV28 to TRBJ2-7, with 7 bases matching TRBD1. CDR3 size: 14 residues. Germline V gene data show CDR1 as MDHEN and CDR2 as SYDVKM. J gave up 6 bases and V 3 bases, and 8 bases lay outside the gene matches. The CDR3: CASSLTGFKGEQYF. As DNA, the CDR3 is TGTGCCAGCAGTTTGACAGGGTTCAAGGGCGAGCAGTACTTC.

The rearrangement joins TRBV5-5 to TRBJ1-1; D is ambiguous. The V and J ends lost 0 bases and 4 bases respectively, with 10 bases between them. CDR3 length: 14 residues. Germline V gene lookup returns CDR1 SGHKS and CDR2 YYEKEE (reference sequence). The CDR3 region is CASSLVSRSTEAFF. Here the CDR3 DNA reads TGTGCCAGCAGCTTGGTATCCAGGTCCACTGAAGCTTTCTTT. The complete variable domain, with remaining parts taken from reference TRBV5-5 and TRBJ1-1, reads DAGVTQSPTHLIKTRGQQVTLRCSPISGHKSVSWYQQVLGQGPQFIFQYYEKEERGRGNFPDRFSARQFPNYSSELNVNALLLGDSALYLCASSLVSRSTEAFFGQGTRLTVV.

This clone appeared a few times. V gene TRBV12-3 or TRBV12-4 combines with J gene TRBJ2-2; the D is unclear. V lost 6 bases, J lost 5 bases, and 10 bases lay in between. The CDR3 has 13 amino acids. The CDR3 DNA reads as TGTGCCAGCAGGGAAATGCGGACCGGGGAGCTGTTTTTT. Residues: CASREMRTGELFF.

This rearrangement joins TRBV5-1 to TRBJ1-3; perhaps TRBD1 as D (5 bases). CDR3 length equals 18 residues. The V and J ends lost 2 bases and 2 bases respectively, with 20 bases between them. Germline CDR1 reads SGHRS; CDR2 reads YFSETQ. The CDR3 DNA reads TGCGCCAGCAGCTTACGAGTCCAGGGCCTAAGCCCTGGAAACACCATATATTTT. The encoded protein is CASSLRVQGLSPGNTIYF.

This sequence joins TRBV27 and TRBJ2-6; a weak D match, TRBD2 (6 bases). The CDR3 is 17 residues long. Germline V gives CDR1 MNHEY, CDR2 SMNVEV (reference sequence). V was trimmed by 2 bases and J by 0 bases, leaving 11 bases between them. Here the CDR3 reads CASSLRDGSSGANVLTF. In DNA form, the CDR3 reads TGTGCCAGCAGTTTAAGGGACGGGAGCTCTGGGGCCAACGTCCTGACTTTC.

This clone was recorded a few times. The chain is built from TRBV5-5 and TRBJ2-1, with 9 nucleotides matching TRBD1. The V gene's germline CDR1 is SGHKS and CDR2 YYEKEE (reference sequence). The CDR3 covers 16 residues. J lost 8 bases, V lost 1 base, and 10 bases had no gene match. CDR3 loop: CASSLSLGDRAYEQFF. The CDR3 DNA is TGTGCCAGCAGCTTGTCCTTAGGGGACAGGGCGTATGAGCAGTTCTTC.

This clone was found once. The chain employs TRBV30 and TRBJ2-1, with 10 bases identical to TRBD2. This CDR3 comprises 15 residues. CDR1 GTSNPN and CDR2 SVGIG come from the germline V gene (reference sequence). Trimming removed 2 bases from V and 2 bases from J; junction bases left unmatched: 3. DNA of the CDR3: TGTGCCTGGAGTTCTAGCGGGAGAACCTACAATGAGCAGTTCTTC. Protein: CAWSSSGRTYNEQFF.

The V call is TRBV3-1 (or the pseudogene TRBV3-2), the J call TRBJ2-5; 9 nucleotides line up with TRBD1. Germline V gene lookup returns CDR1 LGHDT and CDR2 YNNKEL (reference sequence). CDR3 length: 16 amino acids. The ends lost 3 bases at V and 6 bases at J; junction bases unmatched: 11. In nucleotides, the CDR3 is TGTGCCAGCAGCCAGACAACAGGGGGCGCTAGGCAGACCCAGTACTTC. Translated, it gives CASSQTTGGARQTQYF.

The chain's CDR3 is CASSLIGFRGLAGHNEQFF. The CDR3, as DNA: TGTGCCAGCAGTTTAATCGGGTTTCGGGGACTAGCGGGCCACAATGAGCAGTTCTTC. The chain recombines TRBV28 with TRBJ2-1, with TRBD2 identical over 12 bases. This CDR3 comprises 19 residues. The V and J ends lost 2 bases and 5 bases, in that order; junction bases with no gene match: 13. Germline-derived CDR1 and CDR2 are MDHEN and SYDVKM.

V and J are TRBV29-1 and TRBJ1-5; D is unresolved. Germline V gene sequence: CDR1 SQVTM, CDR2 ANQGSEA. This CDR3 region has 13 residues. Trimming cost V 0 bases and J 6 bases, with 9 bases left between them. This chain's CDR3 is CSVEERQGQPQHF. CDR3 DNA: TGCAGCGTTGAAGAGCGACAAGGTCAGCCCCAGCATTTT.

V and J are TRBV7-9 and TRBJ2-6; D is uncertain. Trimming took 5 bases from V and 3 from J, leaving 14 bases between them. CDR1 is SEHNR, CDR2 FQNEAQ, per germline (reference sequence). The CDR3 is 16 amino acids. The DNA of the CDR3 is TGTGCCAGCAGCCTCACGGGTTCGGGTGGGGCCAACGTCCTGACTTTC. Translating gives CASSLTGSGGANVLTF.

The rearrangement uses TRBV7-2 and TRBJ2-1, with TRBD2 identical over 10 bases. This CDR3 comprises 15 residues. CDR1 is SGHTA and CDR2 is FQGNSA in the germline V gene. J was trimmed by 6 bases and V by 5 bases; bases with no gene match: 7. CDR3 amino acids: CASSPTSGKGNEQFF. CDR3 DNA: TGTGCCAGCAGCCCCACTAGCGGGAAGGGCAATGAGCAGTTCTTC.

The CDR3 sequence is CAWTRADTQYF. In nucleotides, the CDR3 is TGTGCCTGGACGAGGGCGGATACGCAGTATTTT. The rearrangement joins TRBV30 to TRBJ2-3; D is perhaps TRBD2 (5 bases). Germline-derived CDR1 and CDR2 are GTSNPN and SVGIG (reference sequence). Trimming left V 4 bases short and J 6 bases short, with 8 bases between. The CDR3 sequence is 11 residues long.

This clone was recorded a few times. The chain couples TRBV7-9 to TRBJ1-2; D gene unclear. V was shortened by 3 bases and J by 11 bases, with 10 bases between the two germline ends. The V gene's germline CDR1 is SEHNR and CDR2 FQNEAQ (reference sequence). The CDR3 is made up of 11 amino acids. The CDR3 sequence: CASSFVSVYTF. For the CDR3, the DNA is TGTGCCAGCAGCTTTGTCAGCGTATACACCTTC.

Worth noting for this clone: The same CDR3 arises from other DNA sequences in this sample as well. This chain joins TRBV20-1 and TRBJ2-5, with TRBD2 matching over 9 bases. The J segment lost 2 bases and the V segment lost 3 bases, leaving 7 bases of the junction unmatched. Germline values: CDR1 DFQATT, CDR2 SNEGSKA (reference sequence). This CDR3 spans 15 amino acids. The CDR3 sequence is CSASATSGTQETQYF. CDR3 sequence (DNA): TGCAGTGCTAGTGCGACTAGCGGAACACAAGAGACCCAGTACTTC.

J is TRBJ2-5 and V is TRBV5-1, with 8 bases that match TRBD2. Germline CDR1 reads SGHRS; CDR2 reads YFSETQ. With 4 bases clipped from V and 2 bases from J, the junction kept 13 bases outside the gene matches. The CDR3 is 17 amino acids. CDR3 sequence: CASSLAGLAGSQETQYF. DNA of the CDR3: TGCGCCAGCAGCCTGGCTGGGCTAGCGGGTTCTCAAGAGACCCAGTACTTC.

This chain links TRBV11-3 with TRBJ2-3; possible D gene TRBD1, 6 bases. This CDR3 has 13 amino acids. Germline CDR1 reads SGHNT; CDR2 reads YENEEA. V was trimmed by 5 bases and J by 5 bases, leaving 11 bases between them. The CDR3 DNA follows: TGTGCCAGCAGCGAGGGCAGGGGAGATACGCAGTATTTT. Translating gives CASSEGRGDTQYF.

This clone was found a few times. This chain uses TRBV15 with TRBJ2-7; D call uncertain. With 1 base removed from V and 0 bases from J, the gap between germline ends came to 16 bases. The CDR3 contains 17 residues. CDR1 is LNHNV and CDR2 is YYDKDF in the germline V gene (reference sequence). The CDR3 nucleotides are TGTGCCACCAGCAGAGGCCCCCCTCTTTCCAGCTCCTACGAGCAGTACTTC. The encoded protein is CATSRGPPLSSSYEQYF.

This rearrangement joins TRBV21-1 to TRBJ1-2; the table's D call, TRBD1, has no DNA check behind it. TRBV21-1 counts as a pseudogene. This CDR3 has 15 residues. The CDR3 region has the DNA TGTGCCAGCAGCAAAGTAGGGCAGGGTTGCTATGGCTACACCTTC. Its protein is CASSKVGQGCYGYTF.